A selection of T cell receptor beta chains follows, all from one sample in a study of blood T cell repertoires in COVID-19. This table comes from immunoSEQ multiplex PCR, and its TCRdb copy is limited to in-frame clones, with some not included. The table has 40,000 to 65,000 clones, about 80% seen once. The sample comprised peripheral blood. These receptors were obtained from a human donor in a cohort sampled during active COVID-19. Each CDR3 is given with its conserved first and last residue. Each record gives: clone size, J gene, V gene, D gene, CDR3 DNA, CDR3 protein. The D gene is left open where the match is weak. The size field is filled for only some rows; it gives once, few, many or a size class.

once,TRBJ2-1,TRBV30,NA,TGTGCCTGGAGTGAGGCGGATTACAATGAGCAGTTCTTC,CAWSEADYNEQFF
NA,TRBJ2-3,TRBV28,TRBD2,TGTGCCAGCAGTTTACGTGCTAGCGGGGTGGGGGGGGCAGATACGCAGTATTTT,CASSLRASGVGGADTQYF
NA,TRBJ2-1,TRBV9,TRBD2,TGTGCCAGCAGCATGGAGCGGGGTGGCAATGAGCAGTTCTTC,CASSMERGGNEQFF
NA,TRBJ2-2,TRBV11-2,NA,TGTGCCAGCAGCTTAGTTGGAGGCTTCAACACCGGGGAGCTGTTTTTT,CASSLVGGFNTGELFF
NA,TRBJ2-3,TRBV24-1,NA,TGTGCCACCAGTGATTTGAGGGGGACAGATACGCAGTATTTT,CATSDLRGTDTQYF
NA,TRBJ1-1,TRBV10-3,TRBD1,TGTGCCATCAGTGACAAGGGGGCGGAGACTGAAGCTTTCTTT,CAISDKGAETEAFF
NA,TRBJ2-1,TRBV21-1,NA,TGTGCCAGCAGCTTCCGGGACAGGGCTTCCTACAATGAGCAGTTCTTC,CASSFRDRASYNEQFF
NA,TRBJ1-2,TRBV28,NA,TGTGCCAGCAGAACGAGGACTCTCTATGGCTACACCTTC,CASRTRTLYGYTF
once,TRBJ2-7,TRBV6-6,NA,TGTGCCAGCAGTTCACAGGAGATTTTGGGAGAGCAGTACTTC,CASSSQEILGEQYF
few,TRBJ2-7,TRBV7-9,TRBD1,TGTGCCAGCAGCCGCCGGGACAGGGGCGGCTACGAGCAGTACTTC,CASSRRDRGGYEQYF
NA,TRBJ1-2,TRBV5-6,NA,TGTGCCAGCAGCTTGTCCCAACTCTATGGCTACACCTTC,CASSLSQLYGYTF
NA,TRBJ2-7,TRBV15,NA,TGTGCCACCAGCAGTCAGGTCGGTTACGAGCAGTACTTC,CATSSQVGYEQYF
NA,TRBJ2-3,TRBV19,TRBD2,TGTGCCAGTAGGCAGGGAGGACTAGGCAGATTAGATACGCAGTATTTT,CASRQGGLGRLDTQYF
NA,TRBJ1-5,TRBV10-3,NA,TGTGCCATCAGTGGGCAGAGCAATCAGCCCCAGCATTTT,CAISGQSNQPQHF
NA,TRBJ1-2,TRBV15,NA,TGTGCCACCAGCAGGACTCAAGCTCAGGGATTTGATTATGGCTACACCTTC,CATSRTQAQGFDYGYTF
NA,TRBJ2-7,TRBV27,NA,TGTGCCAGCAGTTTGAGGGAAACCTACGAGCAGTACTTC,CASSLRETYEQYF
NA,TRBJ2-6,TRBV11-2,TRBD2,TGTGCCAGCAGACGACTAGCGGGGAGGCCCCATGTCCTGACTTTC,CASRRLAGRPHVLTF
NA,TRBJ2-3,TRBV3-1/TRBV3-2,NA,TGTGCCAGCAGCCAAGAGGGACTGTCGGATACGCAGTATTTT,CASSQEGLSDTQYF
NA,TRBJ2-1,TRBV11-3,NA,TGTGCCAGCAGTGATGGAGCGGGTTACAATGAGCAGTTCTTC,CASSDGAGYNEQFF
once,TRBJ2-1,TRBV6-2/TRBV6-3,TRBD2,TGTGCCAGCAGTTACCCACCTAGCGGGAGGGGTGGAAGTGAGCAGTTCTTC,CASSYPPSGRGGSEQFF
NA,TRBJ1-2,TRBV19,TRBD1,TGTGCCAGCGAGGGAACTGGACAGGTCTTGGGCTACACCTTC,CASEGTGQVLGYTF
once,TRBJ2-7,TRBV4-1,TRBD1,TGCGCCAGCAGCAGAACAGGGGGTGTCGAGCAGTACTTC,CASSRTGGVEQYF
NA,TRBJ2-7,TRBV20-1,NA,TGCAGTGCTAGTCTTCCAGGGGGATTGGGGGGTGGCGAGCAGTACTTC,CSASLPGGLGGGEQYF
once,TRBJ2-5,TRBV5-6,TRBD2,TGTGCCAGCAGATGGGGACTAGCGCGCGAGACCCAGTACTTC,CASRWGLARETQYF
NA,TRBJ2-2,TRBV19,TRBD1,TGTGCCAGTAAGGGGAAAGGACAGGGGCAGAACACCGGGGAGCTGTTTTTT,CASKGKGQGQNTGELFF
NA,TRBJ1-1,TRBV4-3,NA,TGCGCCAGCAGCCCCGGGGACATGCACACTGAAGCTTTCTTT,CASSPGDMHTEAFF
NA,TRBJ1-4,TRBV7-2,NA,TGTGCCAGCAGCGCGACGGTAGGCGGTGAAAAACTGTTTTTT,CASSATVGGEKLFF
NA,TRBJ1-2,TRBV30,TRBD1,TGTGCCTGGAGACGCCCGGACAGGGAGGGTGGTGGCTACACCTTC,CAWRRPDREGGGYTF
NA,TRBJ1-1,TRBV21-1,NA,TGTGCCAGCAGCAAAGGCCCCACAGATAAGAACACTGAAGCTTTCTTT,CASSKGPTDKNTEAFF
NA,TRBJ2-6,TRBV5-4,NA,TGTGCCAGCAGCTTGGATCGGGGTTGGGACTCTGGGGCCAACGTCCTGACTTTC,CASSLDRGWDSGANVLTF
once,TRBJ2-5,TRBV7-2,NA,TGTGCCAGCAGCTTAGTCGGAGGGAGCGAAGAGACCCAGTACTTC,CASSLVGGSEETQYF
NA,TRBJ1-4,TRBV6-5,TRBD1,TGTGCCAGCAGCCGGGACAGGGCTGCAAAACTGTTTTTT,CASSRDRAAKLFF
NA,TRBJ2-3,TRBV27,TRBD2,TGTGCCAGCAGTTTGATTCCCAGCGGGAGGAGCACAGATACGCAGTATTTT,CASSLIPSGRSTDTQYF
NA,TRBJ2-1,TRBV15,TRBD2,TGTGCCACCAGCCGTGGACTAGCGGATTACAATGAGCAGTTCTTC,CATSRGLADYNEQFF
NA,TRBJ2-7,TRBV7-9,NA,TGTGCCAGCAGCCCCCGGGTAGCAGAGCAGTACTTC,CASSPRVAEQYF
NA,TRBJ1-6,TRBV11-1,NA,TGTGCCAGCAGCCTTCGGACAGAGAGTTCACCCCTCCACTTT,CASSLRTESSPLHF
NA,TRBJ1-2,TRBV7-2,NA,TGTGCCAGCAGCTTAGTTTGGCGGGGCGGCGGCTACACCTTC,CASSLVWRGGGYTF
NA,TRBJ2-3,TRBV18,NA,TGTGCCAGCTCACAAACTGATACGCAGTATTTT,CASSQTDTQYF
NA,TRBJ1-6,TRBV18,NA,TGTGCCAGCTCACCTTCGGACAGACTACCCCTCCACTTT,CASSPSDRLPLHF
NA,TRBJ1-2,TRBV28,NA,TGTGCCAGCAGTTTCAGCGACGGCTACACCTTC,CASSFSDGYTF
NA,TRBJ1-1,TRBV5-4,TRBD1,TGTGCCAGCAGCTTTGGACAGGGCACCACTGAAGCTTTCTTT,CASSFGQGTTEAFF
once,TRBJ1-2,TRBV2,NA,TGTGCCAGCACCCTCCGGGGGGACCTCTATGGCTACACCTTC,CASTLRGDLYGYTF
NA,TRBJ2-3,TRBV5-1,TRBD2,TGCGCCAGCGCCACGGGTCGGGGGGGCACAGATACGCAGTATTTT,CASATGRGGTDTQYF
NA,TRBJ2-5,TRBV25-1,TRBD1,TGTGCCAGCAGCGAGGGGCAGGGGGCGGAAGAGACCCAGTACTTC,CASSEGQGAEETQYF
NA,TRBJ2-2,TRBV28,TRBD2,TGTGCCAGCAGTTCCGCGGGTAGCGGGAGATCCACCGGGGAGCTGTTTTTT,CASSSAGSGRSTGELFF
few,TRBJ2-1,TRBV11-2,NA,TGTGCCAGCAGCTTAGGACTACGAGGGCATGAGCAGTTCTTC,CASSLGLRGHEQFF
NA,TRBJ2-7,TRBV18,NA,TGTGCCAGCTCCTCAGACTCCTACGAGCAGTACTTC,CASSSDSYEQYF
NA,TRBJ2-5,TRBV11-3,NA,TGTGCCAGCAGCTTAGGGCCAAGGAGGTCGCGCCAAGAGACCCAGTACTTC,CASSLGPRRSRQETQYF
once,TRBJ1-1,TRBV19,NA,TGTGCCAGTAGTATAGTGAGGAGCACTGAAGCTTTCTTT,CASSIVRSTEAFF
few,TRBJ2-4,TRBV18,TRBD1,TGTGCCAGCTCACCACCGGGACAGGGGCAGGGCAAAAACATTCAGTACTTC,CASSPPGQGQGKNIQYF
NA,TRBJ2-1,TRBV6-6,NA,TGTGCCAGCAGTTACAACGGGTACAATGAGCAGTTCTTC,CASSYNGYNEQFF
NA,TRBJ2-2,TRBV7-9,NA,TGTGCCAGCAGCCCAGGGCCGCCCGCCCAGAACACCGGGGAGCTGTTTTTT,CASSPGPPAQNTGELFF
NA,TRBJ2-7,TRBV11-2,NA,TGTGCCAGCAGCCAGAGGACAGGACTAAGCTCCTACGAGCAGTACTTC,CASSQRTGLSSYEQYF
NA,TRBJ2-7,TRBV5-1,TRBD1,TGCGCCAGCAGCCGGATTAGGGGACAGACCTACGAGCAGTACTTC,CASSRIRGQTYEQYF
NA,TRBJ1-2,TRBV3-1/TRBV3-2,NA,TGTGCCAGCAGCCTAGAGGGGGGGGGAGCTAACTATGGCTACACCTTC,CASSLEGGGANYGYTF
once,TRBJ2-1,TRBV3-1/TRBV3-2,TRBD1,TGTGCCAGCAGCCAAGGGACAGGATCGATCAATGAGCAGTTCTTC,CASSQGTGSINEQFF
NA,TRBJ2-5,TRBV9,NA,TGTGCCAGCAGCCGAGGGGAGACCCAGTACTTC,CASSRGETQYF
NA,TRBJ2-7,TRBV2,TRBD1,TGTGCCAGCAGGGACAGGGGTGACGAGCAGTACTTC,CASRDRGDEQYF
NA,TRBJ2-7,TRBV30,TRBD1,TGTGCCTGGAGTGTAGACAGGGTCATAGTCTACGAGCAGTACTTC,CAWSVDRVIVYEQYF